This TCR beta chain is drawn from a study of shared clonotypes between healthy human individuals. Study results and caveats: Generation probability values for non-shared clonotypes were lower than those for clonotypes shared by all four donors. Few donors restricted represented genetic and exposure-history diversity. Naive subsets generally had larger estimated richness than memory subsets.

TCRdb's copy holds only in-frame clones and misses some; the assay was immunoSEQ multiplex PCR. The profile shows more than 550,000 clones, over 60% of them singletons. Points on this clone: What it recognizes is unknown.

Only Caucasian adults living in Nashville, Tennessee made up the donor group. V was trimmed by 8 bases and J by 2 bases, leaving 21 bases between them. CDR1 is SGHTA and CDR2 is FQGNSA in the germline V gene. There are 16 residues in the CDR3. Sequenced material: memory CD4+ T cells sorted from blood. The subset denotes: CD45RA-negative fraction. The chain recombines TRBV7-2 with TRBJ1-1; possibly TRBD1 for D (6 bases). The origin of this receptor is a woman in her 30s in good health. The CDR3 sequence: CASQQGALLVNTEAFF. The CDR3 bases are TGTGCCAGCCAACAGGGCGCCCTCCTCGTAAACACTGAAGCTTTCTTT.